This T cell receptor beta chain was found in a study of persistence of HIV-infected CD4 T cells. Of note for this clone: Its specificity is not known.

This nonspecific control used anti-CD3/anti-CD28 bead stimulation of CD4+ T cells. Sorting of responding CD4+ T cells relied on upregulated CD40 ligand together with CD69. Donors had CD4+ T cell counts above 400 cells/uL and were CMV-seropositive. This was the immunoSEQ version 4 assay in survey mode. Using immunoSEQ multiplex PCR, the repertoire was profiled, and TCRdb retains in-frame clones only, with some absent. In the table there are about 45,000 clones, approximately 90% of which are singletons. Overall study results and limits: Degenerate expanded CDR3beta sequences were enriched among CMV- and Gag-responding cells. Compared with CD3/CD28-stimulated cells, CMV- and Gag-responding cells showed lower TCRbeta richness.

CDR3 length: 16 amino acids. CDR1 and CDR2 from the germline V gene are SNHLY and FYNNEI. Trimming took 7 bases from V and 1 from J; bases not matched to a gene: 8. The gene calls are TRBV2 and TRBJ2-5; 11 bases line up with TRBD2. The receptor comes from an adult woman with HIV who was CMV-seropositive. The sample was CD4+ T cells sorted from PBMCs after approximately 20-hour stimulation, taken from a patient who received antiretroviral therapy. DNA of the CDR3: TGTGCCAGCATAAGGGAGACTAGCGGGGTCCAAGAGACCCAGTACTTC. It yields the protein CASIRETSGVQETQYF.